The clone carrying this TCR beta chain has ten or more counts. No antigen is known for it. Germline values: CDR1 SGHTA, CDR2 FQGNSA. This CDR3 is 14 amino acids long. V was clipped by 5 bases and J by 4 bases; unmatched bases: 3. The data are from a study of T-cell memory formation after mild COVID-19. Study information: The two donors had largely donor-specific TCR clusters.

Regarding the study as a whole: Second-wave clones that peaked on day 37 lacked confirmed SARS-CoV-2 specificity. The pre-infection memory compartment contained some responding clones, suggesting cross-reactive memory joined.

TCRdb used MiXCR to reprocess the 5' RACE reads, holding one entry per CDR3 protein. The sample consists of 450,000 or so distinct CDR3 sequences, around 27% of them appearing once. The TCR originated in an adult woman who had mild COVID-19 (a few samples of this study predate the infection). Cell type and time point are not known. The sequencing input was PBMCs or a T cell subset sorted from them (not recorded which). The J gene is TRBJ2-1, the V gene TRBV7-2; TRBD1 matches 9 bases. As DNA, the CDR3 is TGTGCCAGCAGCCCGGGACAGGGATACAATGAGCAGTTCTTC. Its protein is CASSPGQGYNEQFF.